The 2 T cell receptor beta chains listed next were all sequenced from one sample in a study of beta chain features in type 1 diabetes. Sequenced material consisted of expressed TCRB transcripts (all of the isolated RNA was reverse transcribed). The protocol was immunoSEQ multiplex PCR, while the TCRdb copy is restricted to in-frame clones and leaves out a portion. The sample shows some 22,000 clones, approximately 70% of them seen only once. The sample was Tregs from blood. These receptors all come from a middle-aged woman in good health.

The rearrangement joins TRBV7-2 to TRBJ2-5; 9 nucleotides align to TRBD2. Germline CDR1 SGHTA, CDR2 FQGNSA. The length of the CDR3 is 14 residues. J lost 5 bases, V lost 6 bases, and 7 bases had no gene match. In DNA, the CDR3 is TGTGCCAGCAGGCGAACAGGACTAGCGGAGACCCAGTACTTC. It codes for CASRRTGLAETQYF.

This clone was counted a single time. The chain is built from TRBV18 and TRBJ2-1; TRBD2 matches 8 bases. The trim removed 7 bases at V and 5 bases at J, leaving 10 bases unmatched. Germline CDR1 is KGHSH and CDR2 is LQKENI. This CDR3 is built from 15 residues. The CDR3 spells CASFTITSGNNEQFF. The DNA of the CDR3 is TGTGCCAGCTTCACCATAACTAGCGGAAACAATGAGCAGTTCTTC.